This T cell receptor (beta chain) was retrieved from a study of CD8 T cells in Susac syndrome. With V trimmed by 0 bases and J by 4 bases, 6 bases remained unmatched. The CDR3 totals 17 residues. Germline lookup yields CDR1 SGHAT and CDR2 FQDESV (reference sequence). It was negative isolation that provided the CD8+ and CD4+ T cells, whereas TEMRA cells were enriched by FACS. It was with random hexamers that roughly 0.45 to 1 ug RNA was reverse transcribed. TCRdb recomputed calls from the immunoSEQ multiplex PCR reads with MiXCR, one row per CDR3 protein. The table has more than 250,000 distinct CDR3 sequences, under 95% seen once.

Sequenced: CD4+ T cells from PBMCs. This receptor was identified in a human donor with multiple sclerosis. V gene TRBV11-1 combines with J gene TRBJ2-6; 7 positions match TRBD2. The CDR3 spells CASSLAPGGTGANVLTF. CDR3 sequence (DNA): TGTGCCAGCAGCTTAGCGCCCGGGGGGACCGGGGCCAACGTCCTGACTTTC.